This TCR beta chain was captured in a study of blood T cell repertoires in COVID-19. TCRdb keeps only in-frame clones here, not all; method: immunoSEQ multiplex PCR. The sample holds about 390,000 clones; around nine tenths are singletons and the top ten take roughly 10%. This clone was seen only a few times. Ages ranged from about 18 to 89 years, with residence in about 24 US areas. The TCR sequence derives from a woman aged 50 to 60 who had recovered from COVID-19. Sample: PBMCs or T cells enriched from blood (not recorded which).

DNA of the CDR3: TGTGCCAGCAGCCAAGATCAGTGGGGGGAACGCAACACTGAAGCTTTCTTT. Protein: CASSQDQWGERNTEAFF. V gene TRBV4-2 combines with J gene TRBJ1-1, with D perhaps matching TRBD1 (5 bases). The CDR3 totals 17 residues. Trimming shortened V by 0 bases and J by 2 bases, and 16 bases separated the two germline ends. CDR1 and CDR2 from the germline V gene are LGHNA and YNFKEQ.